This section outlines one T cell receptor beta chain sequence together with its context. A COVID-19 case was met by exposed participants within 2 weeks before study entry. Data came from immunoSEQ multiplex PCR; TCRdb stores just in-frame clones and leaves some out. The data hold roughly 200,000 clones, with approximately 86% observed a single time. This sample is part of a study of blood T cell repertoires in COVID-19. V shed 4 bases and J shed 2 bases, with 13 bases lying between them. The CDR3 is 14 amino acids. Germline V gene lookup returns CDR1 DFQATT and CDR2 SNEGSKA (reference sequence). The sample comprised PBMCs or T cells enriched from blood (not recorded which). The clonotype originates from a woman in her 30s who had been exposed to COVID-19. V is TRBV20-1 and J is TRBJ2-3, with D tentatively TRBD2 (6 bases). This chain's CDR3 is CSAIETGLTDTQYF. The DNA of the CDR3 is TGCAGTGCTATTGAGACGGGACTCACAGATACGCAGTATTTT.